Detailed here is one T cell receptor (beta chain). Unmatched junction bases numbered 3, after V lost 4 bases and J lost 0 bases. In germline, CDR1 is MGHRA, CDR2 YSYEKL. This CDR3 spans 15 amino acids. These data originate in a study of blood T cell repertoires in COVID-19. Study details: Acute-phase and convalescent COVID-19 samples originated in the United States, Italy and Spain. Nucleic acid was either cDNA or gDNA, and it came from T cells, B-cell-depleted T cells, or PBMCs.

Study processing details: From reference gene primer amplification, estimates of nucleated cell counts were derived. TCRdb keeps only in-frame clones here, not all; method: immunoSEQ multiplex PCR. V and J calls and clone size are as listed in that table; D and trimming were resolved from the DNA. The table lists a few hundred thousand clones, 65% to 90% of them singletons. The source material was peripheral blood. The source of this sequence is a woman aged 70 to 79 with COVID-19, enrolled during active disease. The rearrangement uses TRBV4-1 and TRBJ2-7; 10 nucleotides line up with TRBD1. In DNA form, the CDR3 reads TGCGCCAGCAGCCTACGGGACAGGGGCTCCTACGAGCAGTACTTC. Amino acid sequence: CASSLRDRGSYEQYF.